Listed below are T cell receptor beta chains from one sample, sequenced in a study of T cell responses to AZD1222 COVID-19 vaccine. Assay: immunoSEQ multiplex PCR; the TCRdb copy retains only in-frame clones and omits some. The table records about 150,000 clones, about 89% of them present only once. Sample: peripheral blood, taken 28 days after the second AZD1222 dose. The origin of the receptors is an adult who received the AZD1222 COVID-19 vaccine. CDR3s include the opening cysteine and the closing phenylalanine or tryptophan. D genes are given only for firm matches. A clone size is listed for some rows: how often the clone was seen (once, few, many), or a class if it is expanded.

D gene: -
clone size: -
V gene: TRBV9
CDR3 length: 15
J gene: TRBJ1-2
CDR3 protein: CASSFRDNYNYGYTF
CDR3 DNA: TGTGCCAGCAGCTTCCGGGACAACTATAACTATGGCTACACCTTC

D gene: -
clone size: -
V gene: TRBV5-4
CDR3 length: 13
J gene: TRBJ2-5
CDR3 protein: CASSLLEDETQYF
CDR3 DNA: TGTGCCAGCAGCTTGTTGGAGGACGAGACCCAGTACTTC

D gene: -
clone size: -
V gene: TRBV6-6
CDR3 length: 13
J gene: TRBJ2-2
CDR3 protein: CASSYPGSGELFF
CDR3 DNA: TGTGCCAGCAGTTACCCAGGGTCCGGGGAGCTGTTTTTT

D gene: -
clone size: -
V gene: TRBV2
CDR3 length: 14
J gene: TRBJ1-5
CDR3 protein: CASTPLGANQPQHF
CDR3 DNA: TGTGCCAGCACTCCCCTAGGGGCCAATCAGCCCCAGCATTTT

D gene: -
clone size: once
V gene: TRBV5-1
CDR3 length: 13
J gene: TRBJ1-1
CDR3 protein: CASSPSADTEAFF
CDR3 DNA: TGCGCCAGCAGCCCTTCGGCGGACACTGAAGCTTTCTTT

D gene: TRBD1
clone size: -
V gene: TRBV2
CDR3 length: 14
J gene: TRBJ1-2
CDR3 protein: CASLPGTAAYGYTF
CDR3 DNA: TGTGCCAGTCTCCCCGGGACAGCCGCCTATGGCTACACCTTC

D gene: -
clone size: -
V gene: TRBV11-2
CDR3 length: 14
J gene: TRBJ2-7
CDR3 protein: CASNWGGVSYEQYF
CDR3 DNA: TGTGCCAGCAACTGGGGGGGCGTCTCCTACGAGCAGTACTTC

D gene: -
clone size: -
V gene: TRBV9
CDR3 length: 17
J gene: TRBJ2-2
CDR3 protein: CASSPPLWGLNTGELFF
CDR3 DNA: TGTGCCAGCAGCCCCCCCCTCTGGGGGTTGAACACCGGGGAGCTGTTTTTT

D gene: TRBD2
clone size: once
V gene: TRBV2
CDR3 length: 16
J gene: TRBJ2-7
CDR3 protein: CASTKLLAGGGNEQYF
CDR3 DNA: TGTGCCAGCACCAAACTACTAGCGGGAGGTGGAAACGAGCAGTACTTC

D gene: -
clone size: -
V gene: TRBV25-1
CDR3 length: 14
J gene: TRBJ2-7
CDR3 protein: CASSDWKSPPEQYF
CDR3 DNA: TGTGCCAGCAGTGACTGGAAGAGCCCCCCCGAGCAGTACTTC

D gene: -
clone size: -
V gene: TRBV5-1
CDR3 length: 15
J gene: TRBJ2-5
CDR3 protein: CASSVPGITQETQYF
CDR3 DNA: TGCGCCAGCAGCGTACCCGGGATAACCCAAGAGACCCAGTACTTC

D gene: TRBD2
clone size: -
V gene: TRBV3-1/TRBV3-2
CDR3 length: 19
J gene: TRBJ2-4
CDR3 protein: CASSHPLGGLAGAKNIQYF
CDR3 DNA: TGTGCCAGCAGCCACCCCCTGGGGGGGCTAGCGGGCGCCAAAAACATTCAGTACTTC

D gene: -
clone size: once
V gene: TRBV2
CDR3 length: 19
J gene: TRBJ1-4
CDR3 protein: CASMGRPRGPPVTNEKLFF
CDR3 DNA: TGTGCCAGCATGGGGCGCCCTAGGGGCCCACCCGTAACTAATGAAAAACTGTTTTTT

D gene: -
clone size: -
V gene: TRBV5-4
CDR3 length: 17
J gene: TRBJ1-6
CDR3 protein: CASSWGGASSYNSPLHF
CDR3 DNA: TGTGCCAGCAGCTGGGGAGGGGCCAGCTCCTATAATTCACCCCTCCACTTT

D gene: TRBD2
clone size: -
V gene: TRBV7-2
CDR3 length: 16
J gene: TRBJ2-1
CDR3 protein: CASSLSGTSGGYGQFF
CDR3 DNA: TGTGCCAGCAGCTTATCCGGGACTAGCGGAGGTTATGGGCAGTTCTTC

D gene: -
clone size: -
V gene: TRBV3-1/TRBV3-2
CDR3 length: 13
J gene: TRBJ2-7
CDR3 protein: CASSHRGAYEQYF
CDR3 DNA: TGTGCCAGCAGCCATCGGGGAGCCTACGAGCAGTACTTC

D gene: -
clone size: -
V gene: TRBV11-1
CDR3 length: 15
J gene: TRBJ2-3
CDR3 protein: CASSLGVSYTDTQYF
CDR3 DNA: TGTGCCAGCAGCTTAGGCGTCTCTTACACAGATACGCAGTATTTT

D gene: -
clone size: -
V gene: TRBV7-9
CDR3 length: 17
J gene: TRBJ2-3
CDR3 protein: CASSLADGLRRTDTQYF
CDR3 DNA: TGTGCCAGCAGCTTAGCTGACGGACTACGGCGAACAGATACGCAGTATTTT

D gene: -
clone size: once
V gene: TRBV11-2
CDR3 length: 16
J gene: TRBJ2-7
CDR3 protein: CASSLDPEGSSYEQYF
CDR3 DNA: TGTGCCAGCAGCTTAGACCCAGAGGGGAGCTCCTACGAGCAGTACTTC

D gene: -
clone size: once
V gene: TRBV5-4
CDR3 length: 14
J gene: TRBJ1-2
CDR3 protein: CASSLERDSYGYTF
CDR3 DNA: TGTGCCAGCAGCTTGGAAAGGGATAGCTATGGCTACACCTTC

D gene: -
clone size: -
V gene: TRBV27
CDR3 length: 13
J gene: TRBJ1-3
CDR3 protein: CASSSKAGNTIYF
CDR3 DNA: TGTGCCAGCAGTTCGAAAGCTGGAAACACCATATATTTT

D gene: TRBD1
clone size: -
V gene: TRBV6-5
CDR3 length: 14
J gene: TRBJ1-2
CDR3 protein: CASSRQGATSGYTF
CDR3 DNA: TGTGCCAGCAGTCGACAGGGGGCAACAAGTGGCTACACCTTC

D gene: TRBD1
clone size: -
V gene: TRBV5-1
CDR3 length: 14
J gene: TRBJ1-2
CDR3 protein: CASSNGQVNYGYTF
CDR3 DNA: TGCGCCAGCAGCAACGGACAGGTTAACTATGGCTACACCTTC

D gene: -
clone size: -
V gene: TRBV7-3
CDR3 length: 15
J gene: TRBJ1-6
CDR3 protein: CASSEGSSYNSPLHF
CDR3 DNA: TGTGCCAGCAGCGAGGGGAGCTCCTATAATTCACCCCTCCACTTT

D gene: -
clone size: -
V gene: TRBV3-1/TRBV3-2
CDR3 length: 17
J gene: TRBJ2-2
CDR3 protein: CASSQDSFGGFPGELFF
CDR3 DNA: TGTGCCAGCAGCCAAGATTCCTTTGGGGGGTTTCCCGGGGAGCTGTTTTTT

D gene: -
clone size: -
V gene: TRBV2
CDR3 length: 16
J gene: TRBJ1-1
CDR3 protein: CASSEGRGSGNTEAFF
CDR3 DNA: TGTGCCAGCAGCGAAGGCCGGGGGAGTGGGAACACTGAAGCTTTCTTT

D gene: -
clone size: -
V gene: TRBV18
CDR3 length: 15
J gene: TRBJ2-2
CDR3 protein: CASSPSQSNTGELFF
CDR3 DNA: TGTGCCAGCTCACCAAGCCAGTCGAACACCGGGGAGCTGTTTTTT

D gene: TRBD1
clone size: once
V gene: TRBV5-6
CDR3 length: 16
J gene: TRBJ1-5
CDR3 protein: CASSLAGDSLNQPQHF
CDR3 DNA: TGTGCCAGCAGCTTGGCGGGGGACAGCCTCAATCAGCCCCAGCATTTT

D gene: TRBD1
clone size: -
V gene: TRBV7-9
CDR3 length: 14
J gene: TRBJ1-2
CDR3 protein: CASSLEGTGYGYTF
CDR3 DNA: TGTGCCAGCAGCTTAGAGGGGACAGGCTATGGCTACACCTTC

D gene: TRBD1
clone size: -
V gene: TRBV7-2
CDR3 length: 16
J gene: TRBJ1-3
CDR3 protein: CASSLEGTVSGNTIYF
CDR3 DNA: TGTGCCAGCAGCTTAGAAGGGACAGTCTCTGGAAACACCATATATTTT

D gene: -
clone size: -
V gene: TRBV10-3
CDR3 length: 14
J gene: TRBJ1-2
CDR3 protein: CAISESRDGYGYTF
CDR3 DNA: TGTGCCATCAGTGAGTCGCGGGACGGCTATGGCTACACCTTC

D gene: TRBD1
clone size: -
V gene: TRBV11-2
CDR3 length: 18
J gene: TRBJ1-2
CDR3 protein: CASSLTRGGTGLNYGYTF
CDR3 DNA: TGTGCCAGCAGCTTAACCCGGGGGGGGACAGGGCTAAACTATGGCTACACCTTC

D gene: TRBD1
clone size: -
V gene: TRBV6-1
CDR3 length: 16
J gene: TRBJ1-3
CDR3 protein: CASSEPRTGSGNTIYF
CDR3 DNA: TGTGCCAGCAGTGAGCCTCGGACAGGGAGTGGAAACACCATATATTTT

D gene: -
clone size: -
V gene: TRBV14
CDR3 length: 16
J gene: TRBJ1-4
CDR3 protein: CASSSISGATNEKLFF
CDR3 DNA: TGTGCCAGCAGCTCAATTTCAGGTGCAACTAATGAAAAACTGTTTTTT

D gene: -
clone size: -
V gene: TRBV21-1
CDR3 length: 20
J gene: TRBJ2-2
CDR3 protein: CASSREPWPGQPTNTGELFF
CDR3 DNA: TGTGCCAGCAGCAGAGAACCCTGGCCGGGACAGCCTACGAACACCGGGGAGCTGTTTTTT

D gene: -
clone size: -
V gene: TRBV2
CDR3 length: 13
J gene: TRBJ1-5
CDR3 protein: CASQNSYNQPQHF
CDR3 DNA: TGTGCCAGCCAGAACAGCTACAATCAGCCCCAGCATTTT

D gene: TRBD1
clone size: -
V gene: TRBV7-6
CDR3 length: 18
J gene: TRBJ1-4
CDR3 protein: CASSLFDRGMATNEKLFF
CDR3 DNA: TGTGCCAGCAGCTTATTTGACAGGGGGATGGCAACTAATGAAAAACTGTTTTTT

D gene: -
clone size: -
V gene: TRBV14
CDR3 length: 15
J gene: TRBJ1-1
CDR3 protein: CASSQDPRANTEAFF
CDR3 DNA: TGTGCCAGCAGCCAAGATCCGCGGGCGAACACTGAAGCTTTCTTT

D gene: -
clone size: -
V gene: TRBV5-1
CDR3 length: 15
J gene: TRBJ1-2
CDR3 protein: CASSLEGFGAYGYTF
CDR3 DNA: TGCGCCAGCAGCTTGGAAGGGTTTGGGGCCTATGGCTACACCTTC

D gene: -
clone size: -
V gene: TRBV7-9
CDR3 length: 15
J gene: TRBJ1-5
CDR3 protein: CASSSTPPDDQPQHF
CDR3 DNA: TGTGCCAGCAGCTCAACCCCCCCAGACGATCAGCCCCAGCATTTT

D gene: -
clone size: -
V gene: TRBV10-3
CDR3 length: 14
J gene: TRBJ2-3
CDR3 protein: CAISESTGTDTQYF
CDR3 DNA: TGTGCCATCAGTGAGTCAACGGGTACAGATACGCAGTATTTT